The next 19 T cell receptor beta chains were all read from a single sample in a study of beta chain features in type 1 diabetes. Their antigen targets remain unknown. TCRB transcripts that were expressed got sequenced, as all of the isolated RNA had been reverse transcribed. The data were produced by immunoSEQ multiplex PCR, yet TCRdb's version contains in-frame clones alone and is incomplete. The sample lists a few hundred thousand clones, under 20% seen once, with 0.08% to 0.095% in the top ten. Whole-study results and caveats: For Type 1 diabetes patients, all four CD4+ subsets carried TCRB CDR3s that were moderately but significantly shorter.

The source material was naive CD4+ T cells from blood. These receptors were taken from a man younger than 40 with type 1 diabetes.

The table lists this clone with a few counts. The chain couples TRBV15 to TRBJ2-2; possibly TRBD1 or TRBD2 for D (5 bases each). CDR3 length: 17 residues. V lost 4 bases and J 4 bases, leaving 19 bases between the germline ends. Germline V gives CDR1 LNHNV, CDR2 YYDKDF (reference sequence). The CDR3 DNA is TGTGCCACCAGCACCTCCTCCGGGACGATATTCACCGGGGAGCTGTTTTTT. This codes for CATSTSSGTIFTGELFF.

This clone was counted only a few times. V usage is TRBV5-4 and J usage is TRBJ2-6; D uncertain. Trimming took 3 bases from V and 1 from J, leaving 5 bases between them. The germline V gene encodes CDR1 SGHNT and CDR2 YYREEE (reference sequence). This CDR3 spans 14 amino acids. CDR3 sequence (DNA): TGTGCCAGCAGCTCGGAGTCTGGGGCCAACGTCCTGACTTTC. Amino acids: CASSSESGANVLTF.

This clone has a handful of counts. V is TRBV27 and J is TRBJ2-7, with 9 bases lining up with TRBD1. The CDR3 consists of 12 residues. The germline gives CDR1 MNHEY, CDR2 SMNVEV (reference sequence). V shed 9 bases and J 3 bases; nucleotides not matched to a gene: 3. The CDR3, as DNA: TGTGCCAGTGCGGACAGGGGCTACGAGCAGTACTTC. Its translation: CASADRGYEQYF.

The chain has TRBV4-2 and TRBJ2-5, with 8 bases matching TRBD2. CDR3 length: 14 residues. V lost 5 bases and J lost 1; bases outside the gene matches: 3. Per the germline V gene, CDR1 is LGHNA and CDR2 is YNFKEQ. The CDR3, as DNA: TGTGCCAGCAGCGAACTAGCGGCCCAAGAGACCCAGTACTTC. Its protein is CASSELAAQETQYF.

The V and J genes are TRBV5-6 and TRBJ1-2; D is undetermined. The CDR3 sequence is 13 residues long. Trimming cost V 1 base and J 4 bases, with 8 bases left between them. Germline V gives CDR1 SGHDT, CDR2 YYEEEE. The CDR3, as DNA: TGTGCCAGCAGCTTGAAAGGGCCCTATGGCTACACCTTC. The encoded protein is CASSLKGPYGYTF.

V gene TRBV19 combines with J gene TRBJ2-1; 14 bases match TRBD2. Trimming took 4 bases from V and 8 from J; bases not matched to a gene: 7. Germline assignment: CDR1 LNHDA and CDR2 SQIVND (reference sequence). The CDR3 contains 16 residues. In DNA, the CDR3 is TGTGCCAGTAGTAGCGGGACTAGCGGGAGTGGTTATGAGCAGTTCTTC. It specifies CASSSGTSGSGYEQFF.

This rearrangement joins TRBV20-1 to TRBJ2-5; D unclear. V lost 7 bases and J lost 5, with 11 bases in between. The CDR3 length is 11 residues. CDR1 is DFQATT and CDR2 is SNEGSKA in the germline V gene (reference sequence). The CDR3 region is CSVEVVETQYF. The CDR3 region has the DNA TGCAGTGTTGAAGTCGTGGAGACCCAGTACTTC.

The chain uses TRBV11-2 and TRBJ2-3, with D perhaps matching TRBD2 (5 bases). This CDR3 region has 16 residues. V was shortened by 2 bases and J by 6 bases, with 18 bases between the two germline ends. Germline loops: CDR1 SGHAT, CDR2 FQNNGV. CDR3 sequence reads: CASSLMVRGSGDTQYF. CDR3 sequence (DNA): TGTGCCAGCAGCTTAATGGTGCGCGGGTCGGGCGATACGCAGTATTTT.

This clone was seen a single time. V and J are TRBV4-1 and TRBJ1-5; a possible D gene is TRBD1 (5 bases). Germline CDR1 and CDR2: MGHRA and YSYEKL. The germline V and J ends were trimmed by 1 base and 3 bases, with 7 bases remaining between them. CDR3 size: 14 residues. CDR3 nucleotides: TGCGCCAGCAGCCAAGGACAGTTCAATCAGCCCCAGCATTTT. Protein: CASSQGQFNQPQHF.

V usage is TRBV2 and J usage is TRBJ1-1; TRBD1 might be the D (5 bases). The V and J ends lost 6 bases and 0 bases respectively, with 8 bases between them. This CDR3 is 13 amino acids long. The germline V gene encodes CDR1 SNHLY and CDR2 FYNNEI. The CDR3 here is CASRLTVNTEAFF. DNA of the CDR3: TGTGCCAGCAGGCTGACAGTGAACACTGAAGCTTTCTTT.

This clone was seen a few times. V and J are TRBV28 and TRBJ2-1; no definite D call. The CDR3 has 12 residues. Trimming left V 6 bases short and J 5 bases short, with 8 bases between. Germline V gene data show CDR1 as MDHEN and CDR2 as SYDVKM. The CDR3 region has the DNA TGTGCCAGCAGCCCTCCCCACAATGAGCAGTTCTTC. This encodes CASSPPHNEQFF.

This clone was detected only a few times. The V and J genes are TRBV5-1 and TRBJ1-1; D gene unclear. The CDR3 spans 14 residues. Per germline, CDR1 SGHRS and CDR2 YFSETQ. The V end lost 4 bases, the J end lost 3 bases, and 13 bases lay between the germline ends. CDR3: CASSQRALDTEAFF. Here the CDR3 DNA reads TGCGCCAGCAGCCAGCGGGCCTTGGACACTGAAGCTTTCTTT.

The chain combines TRBV23-1 with TRBJ2-7; D unresolved. Being an ORF, TRBV23-1 has a function that is uncertain. CDR3 length equals 14 residues. The V end was cut by 1 base, the J end by 4 bases, with 11 bases between. The CDR3 DNA reads as TGCGCCAGCAGTCAATATGGCCCCAAATACGAGCAGTACTTC. Protein sequence: CASSQYGPKYEQYF.

This rearrangement joins TRBV25-1 to TRBJ1-4, with D unresolved. V gave up 5 bases and J gave up 7 bases, with 8 bases separating them. Germline CDR1 MGHDK, CDR2 SYGVNS. CDR3 size: 12 residues. In DNA form, the CDR3 reads TGTGCCAGCAGTTACCCCGGTGAAAAACTGTTTTTT. Protein sequence: CASSYPGEKLFF. Variable domain in full (rest from reference TRBV25-1 and TRBJ1-4): EADIYQTPRYLVIGTGKKITLECSQTMGHDKMYWYQQDPGMELHLIHYSYGVNSTEKGDLSSESTVSRIRTEHFPLTLESARPSHTSQYLCASSYPGEKLFFGSGTQLSVL.

There are a few counts of this clone. The chain joins TRBV5-1 to TRBJ2-3, with a weak D call TRBD2 (6 bases). CDR1 and CDR2 (germline): SGHRS, YFSETQ. The CDR3 is made up of 14 amino acids. V lost 5 bases, J lost 2 bases, and 12 bases lay in between. The CDR3 DNA follows: TGCGCCAGCAGATCCGGCGGGAACACAGATACGCAGTATTTT. It encodes CASRSGGNTDTQYF.

This chain uses TRBV30 with TRBJ1-1, with D unclear. The germline V gene has CDR1 GTSNPN and CDR2 SVGIG (reference sequence). V was cut by 7 bases and J by 5 bases, with 20 bases left in between. The CDR3 totals 14 residues. The CDR3 reads CASRALSLGTEAFF. The CDR3 DNA is TGTGCCTCAAGAGCGTTGTCTTTAGGTACTGAAGCTTTCTTT.

This chain joins TRBV7-9 and TRBJ2-5; the match to TRBD1 covers 7 bases. The CDR3 runs 16 residues. Trimming took 5 bases from V and 4 from J; bases not matched to a gene: 13. Looked up from germline, CDR1 is SEHNR and CDR2 is FQNEAQ (reference sequence). The CDR3 reads CASSLDRVWRGETQYF. The CDR3 bases are TGTGCCAGCAGCCTCGACAGGGTATGGCGCGGAGAGACCCAGTACTTC.

This rearrangement joins TRBV29-1 to TRBJ2-5; 8 positions match TRBD2. This CDR3 comprises 13 residues. J lost 4 bases, V lost 7 bases, and 8 bases had no gene match. Germline CDR1 and CDR2: SQVTM and ANQGSEA. CDR3 protein: CSAQRAGGETQYF. The CDR3 DNA follows: TGCAGCGCTCAGAGGGCGGGGGGAGAGACCCAGTACTTC.

The table lists this clone with a few counts. CDR3 in amino acids: CASRWGTSYEQYF. The CDR3 DNA reads as TGTGCCAGCAGATGGGGCACCTCCTACGAGCAGTACTTC. The rearrangement links TRBV7-2 to TRBJ2-7; the D gene is possibly TRBD1 (5 bases). V was trimmed by 6 bases and J by 0 bases, leaving 9 bases between them. Per germline, CDR1 SGHTA and CDR2 FQGNSA. The CDR3 runs to 13 residues. Combining the CDR3 with reference TRBV7-2 and TRBJ2-7 gives the whole variable domain GAGVSQSPSNKVTEKGKDVELRCDPISGHTALYWYRQSLGQGLEFLIYFQGNSAPDKSGLPSDRFSAERTGGSVSTLTIQRTQQEDSAVYLCASRWGTSYEQYFGPGTRLTVT.